A selection of T cell receptor beta chains follows, all from one sample in a study of blood T cell repertoires in COVID-19. TCRdb's table, derived via immunoSEQ multiplex PCR, lists solely in-frame clones and lacks some. The table records around 400,000 clones, more than 70% of them present only once. Sequencing was done on a sample of peripheral blood. The source of these receptors is a middle-aged man with acute or convalescent COVID-19. The CDR3 runs from the conserved cysteine through the conserved F or W. The D gene is left open where the match is weak. Clone size is stated in some rows and not others, as once, few, many or a class when expanded.

d_gene,j_gene,v_gene,abundance,CDR3nt,CDR3aa
.,TRBJ1-2,TRBV10-3,.,TGTGCCATCAGTGATAACCGGGGCGGGGTGGATGGCTACACCTTC,CAISDNRGGVDGYTF
TRBD1,TRBJ1-4,TRBV27,.,TGTGCCAGCAGTCCAAGCTTCCGACAGGGGGCTAATGAAAAACTGTTTTTT,CASSPSFRQGANEKLFF
.,TRBJ1-3,TRBV2,once,TGTGCCAGCGCTGGACAGTTTGGAAACACCATATATTTT,CASAGQFGNTIYF
TRBD1,TRBJ2-3,TRBV7-2,.,TGTGCCAGCAGAAAAACCGGGACAGGGGACACAGATACGCAGTATTTT,CASRKTGTGDTDTQYF
TRBD2,TRBJ2-1,TRBV7-8,once,TGTGCCAGCAGCTCAGGACTAGCGGGGGACATCAGCTCCTACAATGAGCAGTTCTTC,CASSSGLAGDISSYNEQFF
.,TRBJ1-6,TRBV6-1,.,TGTGCCAGCAGTGAGGCAGTGCCACCCCTCCACTTT,CASSEAVPPLHF
.,TRBJ1-5,TRBV28,.,TGTGCCAGCTCATTAGAGCAGGGTCAGCCCCAGCATTTT,CASSLEQGQPQHF
TRBD2,TRBJ2-1,TRBV9,.,TGTGCCAGCAGCGTATTCTCTAGCGGGAGTAAGCATGAGCAGTTCTTC,CASSVFSSGSKHEQFF
.,TRBJ1-2,TRBV6-5,.,TGTGCCAGCACCTTAAATCGGGGGGCCCTTGCGGGCTACACCTTC,CASTLNRGALAGYTF
TRBD2,TRBJ2-3,TRBV7-2,.,TGTGCCAGCAGCTCCACCCCGCTGGGACTAGCGAGCACAGATACGCAGTATTTT,CASSSTPLGLASTDTQYF
.,TRBJ2-1,TRBV7-9,.,TGTGCCAGCAGAGGGGGAAGCAAATACAATGAGCAGTTCTTC,CASRGGSKYNEQFF
TRBD1,TRBJ1-2,TRBV6-6,.,TGTGCCAGCAGTCCCCGGGACAGGGTAAACTATGGCTACACCTTC,CASSPRDRVNYGYTF
.,TRBJ2-1,TRBV28,.,TGTGCCAGCAGTTTATTCCCCGGGGAGAAGGAGCAGTTCTTC,CASSLFPGEKEQFF
.,TRBJ1-2,TRBV6-2/TRBV6-3,.,TGTGCCAGCAGTTACGATAGGCCCCTAGGAGGCTACACCTTC,CASSYDRPLGGYTF
TRBD2,TRBJ2-3,TRBV9,.,TGTGCCAGCAGCGTAGGCATACTCGGGGGGGTGAAAGATACGCAGTATTTT,CASSVGILGGVKDTQYF
.,TRBJ2-5,TRBV10-3,once,TGTGCCATCAGTGGGGGGCCCCAAGAGACCCAGTACTTC,CAISGGPQETQYF
TRBD2,TRBJ2-7,TRBV5-1,.,TGCGCCAGCAGCTTGGTTTCTGGCGGGGGGACCTACGAGCAGTACTTC,CASSLVSGGGTYEQYF
TRBD1,TRBJ1-6,TRBV16,.,TGTGCCAGCAGCCCATCGGGACAGGGGAATTCACCCCTCCACTTT,CASSPSGQGNSPLHF
TRBD1,TRBJ2-7,TRBV27,once,TGTGCCAGCAGTTTTTCGGACAGGAGCTCCTACGAGCAGTACTTC,CASSFSDRSSYEQYF
.,TRBJ2-7,TRBV6-5,.,TGTGCCAGCAGTTATTTAGCGACCGGTTCTGTCGAGCAGTACTTC,CASSYLATGSVEQYF